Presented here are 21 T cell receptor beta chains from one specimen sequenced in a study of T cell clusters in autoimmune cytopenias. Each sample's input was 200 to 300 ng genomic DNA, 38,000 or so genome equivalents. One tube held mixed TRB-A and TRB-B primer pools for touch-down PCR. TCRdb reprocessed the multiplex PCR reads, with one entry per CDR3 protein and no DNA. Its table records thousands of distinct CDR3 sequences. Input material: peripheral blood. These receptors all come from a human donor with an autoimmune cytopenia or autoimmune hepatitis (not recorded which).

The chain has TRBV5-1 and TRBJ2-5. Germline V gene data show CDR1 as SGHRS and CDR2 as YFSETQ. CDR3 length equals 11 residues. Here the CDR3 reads CASSLSETQYF.

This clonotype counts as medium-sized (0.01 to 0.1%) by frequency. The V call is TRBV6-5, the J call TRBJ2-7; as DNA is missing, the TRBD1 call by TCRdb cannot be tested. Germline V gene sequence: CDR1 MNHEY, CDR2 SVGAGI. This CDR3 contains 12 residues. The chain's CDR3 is CASSPTGYEQYF.

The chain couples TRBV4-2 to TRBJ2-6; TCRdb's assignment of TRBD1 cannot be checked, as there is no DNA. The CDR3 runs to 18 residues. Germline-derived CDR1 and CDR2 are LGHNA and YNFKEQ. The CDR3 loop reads CASSQTQGALNGANVLTF.

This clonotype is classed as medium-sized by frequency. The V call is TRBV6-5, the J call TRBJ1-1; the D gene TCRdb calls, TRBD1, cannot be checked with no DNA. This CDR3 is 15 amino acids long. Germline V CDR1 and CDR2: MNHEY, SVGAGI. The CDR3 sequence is CASSYSQGADTEAFF.

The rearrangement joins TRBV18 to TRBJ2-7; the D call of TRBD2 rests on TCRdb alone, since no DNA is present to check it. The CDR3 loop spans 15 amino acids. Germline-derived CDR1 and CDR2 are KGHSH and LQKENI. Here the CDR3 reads CASSLLAGRDGEQYF. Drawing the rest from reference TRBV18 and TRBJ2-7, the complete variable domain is NAGVMQNPRHLVRRRGQEARLRCSPMKGHSHVYWYRQLPEEGLKFMVYLQKENIIDESGMPKERFSAEFPKEGPSILRIQQVVRGDSAAYFCASSLLAGRDGEQYFGPGTRLTVT.

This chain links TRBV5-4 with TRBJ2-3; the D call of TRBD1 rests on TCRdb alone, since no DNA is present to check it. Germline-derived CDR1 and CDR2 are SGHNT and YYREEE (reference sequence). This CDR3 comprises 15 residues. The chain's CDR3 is CASSLGTGILDTQYF.

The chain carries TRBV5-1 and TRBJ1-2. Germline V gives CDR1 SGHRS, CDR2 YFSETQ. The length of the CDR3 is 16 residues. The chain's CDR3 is CASSSLSDSGNYGYTF.

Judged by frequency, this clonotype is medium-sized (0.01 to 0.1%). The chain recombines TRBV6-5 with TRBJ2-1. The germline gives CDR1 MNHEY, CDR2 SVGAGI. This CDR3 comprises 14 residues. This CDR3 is CASSRTGAYNEQFF.

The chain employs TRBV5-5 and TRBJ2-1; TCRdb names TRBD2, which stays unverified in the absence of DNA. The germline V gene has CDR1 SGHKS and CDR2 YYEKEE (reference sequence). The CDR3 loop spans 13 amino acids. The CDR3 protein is CASSSGLAGAGFF.

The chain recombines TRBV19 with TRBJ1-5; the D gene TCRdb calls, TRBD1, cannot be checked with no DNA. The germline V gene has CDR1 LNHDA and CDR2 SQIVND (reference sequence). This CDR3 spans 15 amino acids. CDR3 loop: CASSIVGSGFQPQHF.

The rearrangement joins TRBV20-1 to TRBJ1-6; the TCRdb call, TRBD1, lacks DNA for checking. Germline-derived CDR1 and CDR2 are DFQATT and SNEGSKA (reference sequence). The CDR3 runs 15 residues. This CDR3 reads CSAREDRGGNSPLHF.

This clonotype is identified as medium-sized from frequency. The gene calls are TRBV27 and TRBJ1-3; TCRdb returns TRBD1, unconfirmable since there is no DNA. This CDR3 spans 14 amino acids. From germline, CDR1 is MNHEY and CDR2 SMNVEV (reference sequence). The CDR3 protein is CASSPQDRRNTIYF.

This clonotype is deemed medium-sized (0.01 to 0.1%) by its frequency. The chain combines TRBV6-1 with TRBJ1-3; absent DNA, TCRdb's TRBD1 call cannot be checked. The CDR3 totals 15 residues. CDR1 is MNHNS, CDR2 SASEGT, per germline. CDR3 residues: CASSQQGITGNTIYF.

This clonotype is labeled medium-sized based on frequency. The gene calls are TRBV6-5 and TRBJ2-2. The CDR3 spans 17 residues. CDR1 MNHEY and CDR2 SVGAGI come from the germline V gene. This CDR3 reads CASSYPPDRRAAGELFF.

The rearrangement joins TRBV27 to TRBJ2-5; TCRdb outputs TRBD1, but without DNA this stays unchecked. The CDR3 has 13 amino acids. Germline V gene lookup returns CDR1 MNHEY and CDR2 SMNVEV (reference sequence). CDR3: CASSPTGRATQYF.

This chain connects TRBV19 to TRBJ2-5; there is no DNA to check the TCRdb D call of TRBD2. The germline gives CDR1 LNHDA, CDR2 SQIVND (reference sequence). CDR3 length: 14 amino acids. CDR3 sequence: CASSSAGAPETQYF.

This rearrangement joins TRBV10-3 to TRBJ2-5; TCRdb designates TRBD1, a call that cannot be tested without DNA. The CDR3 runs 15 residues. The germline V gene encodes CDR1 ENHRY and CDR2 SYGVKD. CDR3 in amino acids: CAIMGTTGGRETQYF.

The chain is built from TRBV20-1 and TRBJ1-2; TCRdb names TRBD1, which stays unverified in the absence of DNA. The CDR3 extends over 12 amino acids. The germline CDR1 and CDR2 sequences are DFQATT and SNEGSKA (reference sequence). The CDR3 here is CSARPLGRGYTF.

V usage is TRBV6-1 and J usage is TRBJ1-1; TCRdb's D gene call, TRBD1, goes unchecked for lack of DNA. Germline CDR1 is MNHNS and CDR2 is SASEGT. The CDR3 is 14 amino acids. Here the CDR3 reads CASSEAGGQREAFF.

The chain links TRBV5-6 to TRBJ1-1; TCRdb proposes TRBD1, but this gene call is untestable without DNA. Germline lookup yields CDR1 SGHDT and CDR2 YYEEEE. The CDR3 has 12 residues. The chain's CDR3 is CASSFRGTEAFF. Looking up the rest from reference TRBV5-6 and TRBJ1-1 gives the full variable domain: DAGVTQSPTHLIKTRGQQVTLRCSPKSGHDTVSWYQQALGQGPQFIFQYYEEEERQRGNFPDRFSGHQFPNYSSELNVNALLLGDSALYLCASSFRGTEAFFGQGTRLTVV.

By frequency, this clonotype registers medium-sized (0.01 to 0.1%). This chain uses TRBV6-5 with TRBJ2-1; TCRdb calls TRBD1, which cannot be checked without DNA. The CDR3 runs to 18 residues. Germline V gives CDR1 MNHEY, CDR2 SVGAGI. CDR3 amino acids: CASSYSTLGQGLVDEQFF.